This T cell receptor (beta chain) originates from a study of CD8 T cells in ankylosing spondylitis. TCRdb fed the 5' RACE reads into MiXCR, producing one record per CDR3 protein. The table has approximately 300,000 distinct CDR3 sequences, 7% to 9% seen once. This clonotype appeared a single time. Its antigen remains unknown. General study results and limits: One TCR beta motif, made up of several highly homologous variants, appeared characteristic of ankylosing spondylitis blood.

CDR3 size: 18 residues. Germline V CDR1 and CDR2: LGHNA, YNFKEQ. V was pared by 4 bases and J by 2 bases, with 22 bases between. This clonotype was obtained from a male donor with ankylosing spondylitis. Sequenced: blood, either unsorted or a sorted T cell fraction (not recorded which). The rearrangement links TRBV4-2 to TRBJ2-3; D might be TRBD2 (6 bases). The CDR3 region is CASSRGPGRLAVTDTQYF. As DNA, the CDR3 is TGTGCCAGCAGCCGCGGTCCCGGCAGGTTAGCGGTCACAGATACGCAGTATTTT.